A selection of T cell receptor beta chains follows, all from one sample in a study of neoadjuvant anti-PD-1 for oral cavity cancer. Profiled with immunoSEQ multiplex PCR; TCRdb holds only in-frame clones, not every one. The data contain around 17,000 clones, approximately 60% of them singletons. The sample here was PBMCs, taken before nivolumab (anti-PD-1) treatment. Receptor source: a person between 40 and 85 years old with oral cavity squamous cell carcinoma. The CDR3 runs from the conserved cysteine through the conserved F or W. The order of the fields is V gene, J gene, clone size, D gene, CDR3 protein, CDR3 DNA. The D gene is left open where the match is weak. A row's size may be missing; if present it is once, few, many or a size class.

TRBV9	TRBJ2-1	-	TRBD2	CASSTTVRGSLNEQFF	TGTGCCAGCAGCACAACAGTTCGCGGGAGTTTGAATGAGCAGTTCTTC
TRBV5-5	TRBJ2-5	-	-	CASSLASGFQETQYF	TGTGCCAGCAGCTTGGCCTCGGGCTTTCAAGAGACCCAGTACTTC
TRBV5-6	TRBJ2-1	-	TRBD2	CASSLGAGVGYEQFF	TGTGCCAGCAGCTTGGGAGCGGGAGTTGGCTATGAGCAGTTCTTC
TRBV9	TRBJ2-7	-	-	CASSPRGPLGAYEQYF	TGTGCCAGCAGCCCGCGGGGGCCTTTGGGGGCCTACGAGCAGTACTTC
TRBV2	TRBJ1-1	-	TRBD1	CASSLDRGNTEAFF	TGTGCCAGCAGTTTGGACAGGGGGAACACTGAAGCTTTCTTT
TRBV6-1	TRBJ2-5	-	TRBD1	CATSETGGETQYF	TGTGCCACCTCCGAGACAGGGGGGGAGACCCAGTACTTC
TRBV7-8	TRBJ2-7	-	TRBD2	CASSGVGGRAEEQYF	TGTGCCAGCAGTGGGGTCGGCGGGAGGGCCGAGGAGCAGTACTTC
TRBV29-1	TRBJ1-1	-	-	CSVDSGQPNTEAFF	TGCAGCGTTGACTCTGGACAGCCAAACACTGAAGCTTTCTTT
TRBV2	TRBJ2-1	-	-	CASSEGRGSYNEQFF	TGTGCCAGCAGTGAGGGACGGGGCTCCTACAATGAGCAGTTCTTC
TRBV5-1	TRBJ2-3	-	TRBD1	CASSLRTGGTDTQYF	TGCGCCAGCAGCTTACGGACAGGGGGGACAGATACGCAGTATTTT
TRBV5-4	TRBJ2-1	-	TRBD1	CASSPRQGGHEQFF	TGTGCCAGCAGCCCGAGACAGGGGGGGCATGAGCAGTTCTTC
TRBV28	TRBJ2-7	few	TRBD2	CASRHSPGLADQSGEQYF	TGTGCCAGCAGGCACTCCCCGGGACTAGCGGACCAAAGTGGCGAGCAGTACTTC
TRBV5-1	TRBJ2-7	few	-	CASSRQGRVMEIGREEQYF	TGCGCCAGCAGCCGACAGGGGCGGGTGATGGAGATTGGGAGGGAAGAGCAGTACTTC
TRBV7-2	TRBJ2-2	-	TRBD2	CASSLSGRDTGELFF	TGTGCCAGCAGCCTTAGCGGGAGGGACACCGGGGAGCTGTTTTTT
TRBV19	TRBJ2-5	-	-	CASSIGSEAETQYF	TGTGCCAGTAGTATCGGTAGTGAGGCAGAGACCCAGTACTTC
TRBV30	TRBJ2-5	-	-	CASGVQTQYF	TGTGCCTCGGGAGTGCAGACCCAGTACTTC
TRBV7-9	TRBJ1-1	few	-	CASSLQNTEAFF	TGTGCCAGCAGCTTACAGAACACTGAAGCTTTCTTT
TRBV30	TRBJ2-7	-	-	CACGGQGHEQYF	TGTGCCTGCGGGGGGCAGGGCCACGAGCAGTACTTC
TRBV28	TRBJ2-7	few	-	CASSSTSGTYYEQYF	TGTGCCAGCAGTTCTACCTCCGGGACCTACTACGAGCAGTACTTC
TRBV4-1	TRBJ1-5	-	-	CASSQDWTGASPPQHF	TGCGCCAGCAGCCAAGACTGGACGGGGGCGAGTCCGCCCCAGCATTTT
TRBV6-5	TRBJ2-3	-	TRBD1	CASSYGTGATDTQYF	TGTGCCAGCAGTTACGGGACAGGGGCCACAGATACGCAGTATTTT
TRBV13	TRBJ2-5	few	-	CASSLGGGSQETQYF	TGTGCCAGCAGCTTGGGTGGCGGAAGCCAAGAGACCCAGTACTTC
TRBV9	TRBJ1-5	few	-	CASSEGQNSNQPQHF	TGTGCCAGCAGCGAGGGGCAAAATAGCAATCAGCCCCAGCATTTT
TRBV6-1	TRBJ2-7	-	TRBD2	CASNSAGGYEQYF	TGTGCCAGCAATTCAGCGGGAGGATACGAGCAGTACTTC
TRBV27	TRBJ2-2	-	-	CASSLTQPLGELFF	TGTGCCAGCAGTTTAACTCAGCCCCTTGGGGAGCTGTTTTTT
TRBV10-2	TRBJ2-7	-	-	CASSESAGTRYEQYF	TGCGCCAGCAGTGAGTCGGCCGGGACTCGCTACGAGCAGTACTTC
TRBV7-6	TRBJ1-1	-	-	CASSPTGALTEAFF	TGTGCCAGCAGCCCCACGGGGGCTCTGACTGAAGCTTTCTTT
TRBV6-5	TRBJ1-2	-	TRBD1	CASAGQGDYGYTF	TGTGCCAGCGCCGGACAGGGGGATTATGGCTACACCTTC
TRBV27	TRBJ1-1	-	-	CASSPRDANTEAFF	TGTGCCAGCAGTCCCAGGGATGCGAACACTGAAGCTTTCTTT
TRBV10-3	TRBJ2-7	-	TRBD1	CAISELTGGSEQYF	TGTGCCATCAGTGAGCTGACAGGGGGGAGCGAGCAGTACTTC
TRBV5-1	TRBJ2-5	-	-	CASSQDTTETQYF	TGCGCCAGCAGCCAGGACACCACGGAGACCCAGTACTTC
TRBV6-6	TRBJ1-2	-	-	CASNPSDSLWNYGYTF	TGTGCCAGCAACCCATCGGACAGTCTTTGGAACTATGGCTACACCTTC
TRBV10-2	TRBJ2-3	-	-	CASSEGSTDTQYF	TGCGCCAGCAGTGAGGGAAGCACAGATACGCAGTATTTT
TRBV4-1	TRBJ2-3	-	TRBD2	CASSQDSSSGRTDTQYF	TGCGCCAGCAGCCAAGATAGTTCTAGCGGGAGAACAGATACGCAGTATTTT
TRBV6-5	TRBJ2-3	-	-	CASSYSDGTDTQYF	TGTGCCAGCAGTTACTCGGACGGCACAGATACGCAGTATTTT
TRBV6-6	TRBJ1-2	-	-	CAGARGVDGYTF	TGTGCCGGTGCACGGGGTGTTGATGGCTACACCTTC